The rows below give T cell receptor beta chains drawn from one sample of a study of blood T cells in healthy people across ages. TCRdb recomputed calls from the 5' RACE reads with MiXCR, one row per CDR3 protein. The profile shows 550,000 to 750,000 distinct CDR3 sequences, more than 20% of them singletons. The sample was blood. Receptors originate from a man between 65 and 85 years old in good health. Each CDR3 is given with its conserved first and last residue. A D gene is named only where the DNA matches it firmly. Clone size is not always given. Where it is, it says once, few, many or a class for expanded clones.

cdr3_nt | cdr3_aa | clone_size | j_call | v_call | d_call
TGTGCCAGCACCCGCATGACTGACACCGGGGAGCTGTTTTTT | CASTRMTDTGELFF | few | TRBJ2-2 | TRBV7-9 | NA
TGTGCCAGCAGTCAGGCGCCGGGACAGCTTTACGAGCAGTACTTC | CASSQAPGQLYEQYF | few | TRBJ2-7 | TRBV7-2 | TRBD1
TGTGCCAGCAGCTTAGAGGGACAGAGAACTAATGAAAAACTGTTTTTT | CASSLEGQRTNEKLFF | few | TRBJ1-4 | TRBV7-9 | TRBD1
TGTGCCAGCAGCTTGGGGACTAGCGGCTTCACCGGGGAGCTGTTTTTT | CASSLGTSGFTGELFF | many | TRBJ2-2 | TRBV7-9 | TRBD2
TGCAGTGCATCGGGACAGGTGTTGGAGCAGTACTTC | CSASGQVLEQYF | few | TRBJ2-7 | TRBV20-1 | TRBD1
TGTGCCAGCCAGAGAGCGACAGTACAGAACACCAGGGAGCTGTTTTTT | CASQRATVQNTRELFF | NA | TRBJ2-2 | TRBV6-1 | NA
TGTGCCAGCGGGGCTCCTCAGCGGGAGAGCTCCTACGAGCAGTACTTC | CASGAPQRESSYEQYF | NA | TRBJ2-7 | TRBV6-6 | TRBD2
TGCAGTGCTAGAGGGGGACTAGCGGGAAGCACAGATACGCAGTATTTT | CSARGGLAGSTDTQYF | NA | TRBJ2-3 | TRBV20-1 | TRBD2
TGTGCCAGCTCACGAGTGACAGGGGGGGCAGATACGCAGTATTTT | CASSRVTGGADTQYF | NA | TRBJ2-3 | TRBV18 | TRBD1
TGTGCCAGCAGCTCAAATTTGTACGAGCAGTACTTC | CASSSNLYEQYF | NA | TRBJ2-7 | TRBV7-9 | NA
TGTGCCAGCAGCTTAGTTTTGGGGGCTGGAGAAAACATTCAGTACTTC | CASSLVLGAGENIQYF | NA | TRBJ2-4 | TRBV3-1 | NA
TGTGCCAGCAGTCCCCACAGGGGTGGCTACACCTTC | CASSPHRGGYTF | few | TRBJ1-2 | TRBV12-3/TRBV12-4 | TRBD1
TGTGCCATCAGTGAGTCATGGCCTAGCGCTGGGGCCAACGTCCTGACTTTC | CAISESWPSAGANVLTF | few | TRBJ2-6 | TRBV10-3 | NA
TGTGCCAGCAGTTTACGGGACAGTAATTCACCCCTCCACTTT | CASSLRDSNSPLHF | few | TRBJ1-6 | TRBV12-3/TRBV12-4 | TRBD1
TGCAGTGCTAGGGGGGCCTCCGGGGAGACCCAGTACTTC | CSARGASGETQYF | NA | TRBJ2-5 | TRBV20-1 | NA
TGTGCCAGCTCCAGTCGGCAGGGTCGCGGTGAAAAACTGTTTTTT | CASSSRQGRGEKLFF | few | TRBJ1-4 | TRBV18 | NA
TGCGCCGGCAGTAGGGGCTCAACTAATGAAAAACTGTTTTTT | CAGSRGSTNEKLFF | few | TRBJ1-4 | TRBV5-1 | NA
TGTGCCAGCGGCTCGCTGACAGGGGTCGAGCAGTACTTC | CASGSLTGVEQYF | many | TRBJ2-7 | TRBV12-3/TRBV12-4 | TRBD1
TGTGCCAGCAGCCGGACCTCGACACAGGGGAGGAATGAGCAGTTCTTC | CASSRTSTQGRNEQFF | NA | TRBJ2-1 | TRBV28 | NA
TGTGCCAGCAGCGGAACAGTGTCCTACAATGAGCAGTTCTTC | CASSGTVSYNEQFF | few | TRBJ2-1 | TRBV9 | NA
TGTGCCAGTAGTATAGATCTTGCCGGAGAGCAGTACTTC | CASSIDLAGEQYF | many | TRBJ2-5 | TRBV19 | NA
TGTGCCAGCAGTGACAGTCCAGACGGGGCCAACGTCCTGACTTTC | CASSDSPDGANVLTF | few | TRBJ2-6 | TRBV6-4 | NA
TGCGCCAGCAGCTTGGATCTCTCGGAGTCAACCAAAAACATTCAGTACTTC | CASSLDLSESTKNIQYF | NA | TRBJ2-4 | TRBV5-1 | NA
TGTGCCACCACCGACTCAGGACACCCGAACACCGGGGAGCTGTTTTTT | CATTDSGHPNTGELFF | NA | TRBJ2-2 | TRBV24-1 | NA
TGTGCCAGTTTAAGGACAGGGGAAAAACTGTTTTTT | CASLRTGEKLFF | NA | TRBJ1-4 | TRBV28 | TRBD1
TGTGCCAGCAGTATGGGGGGGATGGAGACCCAGTACTTC | CASSMGGMETQYF | few | TRBJ2-5 | TRBV7-2 | TRBD2
TGTGCCAGTAGTAGGGTATACCCCGGGAGTACTGGGGCCAACGTCCTGACTTTC | CASSRVYPGSTGANVLTF | NA | TRBJ2-6 | TRBV19 | NA
TGTGCCAGCAGTTTAGTGGGACTAGCCTACGAGCAGTACTTC | CASSLVGLAYEQYF | few | TRBJ2-7 | TRBV27 | TRBD2
TGTGCCATCACCTCTGACAGGGGGCTCAACGAGCAGTACTTC | CAITSDRGLNEQYF | many | TRBJ2-7 | TRBV10-3 | TRBD1
TGTGCCAGCAGCTTGGAAACAGGGTCCCTGGAGACCCAGTACTTC | CASSLETGSLETQYF | NA | TRBJ2-5 | TRBV5-4 | NA
TGTGCCAGCAGTTACTCGGCCCCGGGACAGGGGGCACGGGAGACCCAGTACTTC | CASSYSAPGQGARETQYF | many | TRBJ2-5 | TRBV6-5 | TRBD1
TGTGCCAGCAGCCAAGATTCGCGGCTGTACAATGAGCAGTTCTTC | CASSQDSRLYNEQFF | NA | TRBJ2-1 | TRBV3-1 | NA
TGTGCCAGCAGCCTTAGAGGGACCGGGACAACTGGAAACACCATATATTTT | CASSLRGTGTTGNTIYF | few | TRBJ1-3 | TRBV7-9 | NA
TGCAGTGCTAGAGATCAGGGCGGGGCGATGAACACTGAAGCTTTCTTT | CSARDQGGAMNTEAFF | NA | TRBJ1-1 | TRBV20-1 | NA
TGCGCCAGCAGCCGAGACCCCCGGGACAGGGGGACCCAGTACTTC | CASSRDPRDRGTQYF | many | TRBJ2-5 | TRBV4-3 | TRBD1
TGTGCCAGCAGCGGAGTCCGCTCGCTTAACACCGGGGAGCTGTTTTTT | CASSGVRSLNTGELFF | few | TRBJ2-2 | TRBV7-9 | NA
TGTGCCAGCAGTCCGCAGACGAGGGAGCAGTACTTC | CASSPQTREQYF | NA | TRBJ2-5 | TRBV28 | NA
TGTGCCACCAGTGATTGCTTCGGGTCCTACGAGCAGTACTTC | CATSDCFGSYEQYF | NA | TRBJ2-7 | TRBV24-1 | NA
TGTGCCAGCAGCGTTATGACTAGCGAAACCTATGAGCAGTACTTC | CASSVMTSETYEQYF | NA | TRBJ2-7 | TRBV25-1 | TRBD2
TGTGCCACTGGGAACTCAGGACAGGGGAAGTTTGGCTACACCTTC | CATGNSGQGKFGYTF | NA | TRBJ1-2 | TRBV10-3 | TRBD1
TGCAGTGGGATCCGGGACAGTCCCTTCTACGAGCAGTACTTC | CSGIRDSPFYEQYF | NA | TRBJ2-7 | TRBV20-1 | TRBD1
TGTGCCAGCAGGGAAGGTACAGGGGCCAACGTCCTGACTTTC | CASREGTGANVLTF | NA | TRBJ2-6 | TRBV7-3 | NA
TGTGCCAGCAGCCAAGATATTTCACCCCTCCACTTT | CASSQDISPLHF | NA | TRBJ1-6 | TRBV14 | NA
TGCGCCAGCAGCCAAGGCGGACAGGGGGCTAACTATGGCTACACCTTC | CASSQGGQGANYGYTF | NA | TRBJ1-2 | TRBV4-1 | TRBD1
TGCGCCAGCAGCCTCTTGGAGACAGGGGTCAGGGAGCAGTACTTC | CASSLLETGVREQYF | few | TRBJ2-7 | TRBV5-1 | TRBD1
TGTGCCAGCAGCCAAGGAGTAGCGGGAGGGCCAGATACACAGTATTTT | CASSQGVAGGPDTQYF | NA | TRBJ2-3 | TRBV3-1 | TRBD2
TGTGCCAGCAGCCCAAGACAGAGCACTGAAGCTTTCTTT | CASSPRQSTEAFF | NA | TRBJ1-1 | TRBV14 | NA
TGTGCCAGCAGTTCTAGGACTAGCGGGCGATCTCGGGATACGCAGTATTTT | CASSSRTSGRSRDTQYF | NA | TRBJ2-3 | TRBV28 | TRBD2
TGTGCCAGCAGCTTTGGCGGGAGACCAGAGACCCAGTACTTC | CASSFGGRPETQYF | many | TRBJ2-5 | TRBV7-2 | TRBD2
TGCAGCGTTACTCTTACAGGCCACTATGGCTACACCTTC | CSVTLTGHYGYTF | NA | TRBJ1-2 | TRBV29-1 | NA
TGTGCCAGCAATCCCGGGACTACTCCCTACGAGCAGTACTTC | CASNPGTTPYEQYF | many | TRBJ2-7 | TRBV7-8 | TRBD2
TGCGCCAGCAGTGAGTCAACAGCGGGCGGCACAGATACGCAGTATTTT | CASSESTAGGTDTQYF | NA | TRBJ2-3 | TRBV10-1 | NA
TGTGCTAGCAGCAACCAGCCGGGGAATGAGCAGTTCTTC | CASSNQPGNEQFF | few | TRBJ2-1 | TRBV7-7 | NA
TGCGCCAGCAGTGAGTCGTGGGGGACCTATGAGACCCAGTACTTC | CASSESWGTYETQYF | few | TRBJ2-5 | TRBV10-1 | NA
TGTGCCAGCAGCCAAGATGAATACAGCCGGAATCAGCCCCAGCATTTT | CASSQDEYSRNQPQHF | NA | TRBJ1-5 | TRBV14 | NA